This T cell receptor (beta chain) was observed in a study of cytomegalovirus exposure and HLA in healthy donors. Study-wide background: An analysis done earlier identified 90 million to 120 million unique TCR beta sequences from about 179 million T cells.

Use of 60 Vbeta and 13 Jbeta primers characterized the PCR. Profiling relied on immunoSEQ multiplex PCR, and the TCRdb table lists in-frame clones only, not all of them. The data show 20,000 or so clones, with 65% to 85% seen just once and around 7% held by the top ten. Study conclusions and caveats: Further analysis was carried out later, and it showed several of the most significant clusters appearing linked to common viral pathogens. A later analysis linked a missense DCLRE1C variant to TCR beta V- and J-gene trimming.

CDR3 size: 16 residues. The germline V gene encodes CDR1 MNHEY and CDR2 SMNVEV (reference sequence). V lost 4 bases to trimming and J lost 0 bases, with 10 bases between them. Details on this clone: The antigen remains unidentified.

The source of this sequence is a man aged 60 to 69 in good health and CMV-seronegative. The chain recombines TRBV27 with TRBJ2-6; D call uncertain. Sequenced sample: PBMCs. CDR3 sequence: CASSSYGRSGANVLTF. The CDR3 bases are TGTGCCAGCAGTTCTTATGGCCGCTCTGGGGCCAACGTCCTGACTTTC. Based on the CDR3 plus reference TRBV27 and TRBJ2-6, the full variable domain is EAQVTQNPRYLITVTGKKLTVTCSQNMNHEYMSWYRQDPGLGLRQIYYSMNVEVTDKGDVPEGYKVSRKEKRNFPLILESPSPNQTSLYFCASSSYGRSGANVLTFGAGSRLTVL.